This is a list of T cell receptor beta chains from one sample in a study of breast tumors, draining lymph nodes, adjacent tissues. One entry per CDR3 protein results from TCRdb running MiXCR on the multiplex PCR reads. The data contain approximately 250,000 distinct CDR3 sequences, less than 45% of them singletons. Sequencing was carried out using axillary lymph node tissue. These receptors originate from a female donor with breast cancer. Some clones in this sample may be carry-over from other donors' samples. Both conserved end residues are part of each CDR3. Each record gives: CDR3 protein, CDR3 DNA, V gene, clone size, J gene, D gene. D genes are given only for firm matches. Size is stated for part of the rows, as once, few or many counts, or as a class when the clone is expanded.

CDR3 protein: CSASGTGYYYEQYF; CDR3 DNA: TGCAGTGCTAGCGGGACAGGGTATTACTACGAGCAGTACTTC; V gene: TRBV20-1; clone size: many; J gene: TRBJ2-7; D gene: TRBD1
CDR3 protein: CASSEPWTGHEQYF; CDR3 DNA: TGTGCCAGCAGTGAACCTTGGACAGGGCACGAGCAGTACTTC; V gene: TRBV2; clone size: many; J gene: TRBJ2-7; D gene: TRBD1
CDR3 protein: CASSQRDRGDYGYTF; CDR3 DNA: TGCGCCAGCAGCCAACGGGACAGGGGAGACTATGGCTACACCTTC; V gene: TRBV4-3; clone size: many; J gene: TRBJ1-2; D gene: TRBD1
CDR3 protein: CASSALQGGDYNEQFF; CDR3 DNA: TGTGCCAGCAGTGCCTTACAGGGAGGGGACTACAATGAGCAGTTCTTC; V gene: TRBV6-1; clone size: NA; J gene: TRBJ2-1; D gene: NA
CDR3 protein: CASSRGQDGYGYTF; CDR3 DNA: TGTGCCAGTAGCCGAGGGCAGGACGGCTATGGCTACACCTTC; V gene: TRBV19; clone size: many; J gene: TRBJ1-2; D gene: NA
CDR3 protein: CSARVEGGEQYF; CDR3 DNA: TGCAGTGCTAGAGTCGAGGGTGGCGAGCAGTACTTC; V gene: TRBV20-1; clone size: many; J gene: TRBJ2-7; D gene: NA
CDR3 protein: CASTWGQGNQPQHF; CDR3 DNA: TGTGCCAGCACTTGGGGACAGGGCAATCAGCCCCAGCATTTT; V gene: TRBV6-2/TRBV6-3; clone size: NA; J gene: TRBJ1-5; D gene: TRBD1
CDR3 protein: CASSVKVGYGYTF; CDR3 DNA: TGTGCCAGCAGCGTCAAGGTTGGCTATGGCTACACCTTC; V gene: TRBV5-8; clone size: few; J gene: TRBJ1-2; D gene: NA
CDR3 protein: CASIASHRDRAYGYTF; CDR3 DNA: TGTGCCAGCATCGCTAGTCACCGGGACAGGGCCTATGGCTACACCTTC; V gene: TRBV6-1; clone size: few; J gene: TRBJ1-2; D gene: TRBD1
CDR3 protein: CASSASPGREGYNEQFF; CDR3 DNA: TGTGCCAGCAGTGCTTCTCCCGGGAGGGAGGGCTACAATGAGCAGTTCTTC; V gene: TRBV2; clone size: NA; J gene: TRBJ2-1; D gene: TRBD2